The 2 T cell receptor beta chains presented below share a single source sample, sequenced in a study of OX40 agonist ivuxolimab in advanced cancers. Assay: immunoSEQ multiplex PCR; the TCRdb copy retains only in-frame clones and omits some. The repertoire has around 63,000 clones, around 74% of them found once; the top ten carry approximately 11%. The specimen comprised CD4+ or CD8+ T cells sorted from blood, sampled in a trial of the OX40 agonist ivuxolimab. The receptor set was obtained from an adult with an advanced solid tumor such as melanoma, head and neck, liver or kidney cancer.

The chain carries TRBV5-1 and TRBJ2-7; D not resolved. This CDR3 is 11 amino acids long. In germline, CDR1 is SGHRS, CDR2 YFSETQ. The V and J ends lost 5 bases and 5 bases respectively, with 8 bases between them. CDR3 protein: CASSAINEQYF. The CDR3 coding sequence is TGCGCCAGCAGTGCAATCAACGAGCAGTACTTC. Supplemented by reference TRBV5-1 and TRBJ2-7, the full variable domain reads KAGVTQTPRYLIKTRGQQVTLSCSPISGHRSVSWYQQTPGQGLQFLFEYFSETQRNKGNFPGRFSGRQFSNSRSEMNVSTLELGDSALYLCASSAINEQYFGPGTRLTVT.

A word on this clone: Other nucleotide sequences in the sample specify the same CDR3. The chain recombines TRBV6-1 with TRBJ2-5; D call uncertain. Trimming shortened V by 3 bases and J by 4 bases, and 3 bases separated the two germline ends. The CDR3 length is 11 residues. The germline gives CDR1 MNHNS, CDR2 SASEGT. CDR3 in DNA: TGTGCCAGCAGTGAGGGAGAGACCCAGTACTTC. As protein: CASSEGETQYF.